The entry that follows covers one TCR beta chain sequence. Its antigen is unknown. Next came a second PCR, run for 7 to 11 cycles, which used a sample-barcoded 5' primer along with a J-beta primer mix. Each single sample gave us at least 2.5 million CDR3-containing paired-end reads. One entry per CDR3 protein, called by TCRdb with MiXCR from the 5' RACE reads. The profile covers approximately 1.5 million distinct CDR3 sequences, with about 35% appearing a single time and about 11% taken by the ten largest. This sample is drawn from a study of blood T cells in healthy people across ages. General study findings and limits: In older individuals, TCR beta diversity per million T cells was lower, falling roughly linearly with age.

With 5 bases clipped from V and 0 bases from J, the junction kept 8 bases outside the gene matches. Germline V gene sequence: CDR1 PRHDT, CDR2 FYEKMQ (reference sequence). CDR3 length: 16 amino acids. Sequencing used blood. The clonotype originates from a young woman in good health. The V call is TRBV13, the J call TRBJ2-5, with 8 bases identical to TRBD2. The CDR3 loop is CASSLSLAGNQETQYF. CDR3 coding DNA: TGTGCCAGCAGCCTCTCATTAGCGGGGAACCAAGAGACCCAGTACTTC.